Below are 15 T cell receptor beta chains sequenced from a single sample in a study of cytomegalovirus exposure and HLA in healthy donors. Sequenced by immunoSEQ multiplex PCR; TCRdb stores in-frame clones only, minus some. The data show approximately 58,000 clones, about 95% seen once. Sequences were obtained from PBMCs. The source is a woman aged 18-29 years in good health and CMV-seropositive.

This clone was counted between two and nine times. The V and J genes are TRBV27 and TRBJ2-1, with D perhaps TRBD1 (6 bases). Germline values: CDR1 MNHEY, CDR2 SMNVEV (reference sequence). The CDR3 totals 13 residues. Trimming cost V 5 bases and J 4 bases, with 9 bases left between them. CDR3 DNA: TGTGCCAGCAGTCTAACAGGGTACAATGAGCAGTTCTTC. Its protein product is CASSLTGYNEQFF.

CDR3 coding DNA: TGTGCCAGTAGTATAAGGGGCCAAGAGACCCAGTACTTC. It yields the protein CASSIRGQETQYF. The chain couples TRBV19 to TRBJ2-5, with D maybe TRBD1 (5 bases). The V and J ends lost 2 bases and 1 base respectively, with 5 bases between them. Germline CDR1 reads LNHDA; CDR2 reads SQIVND (reference sequence). This CDR3 spans 13 amino acids.

The V gene is TRBV14, the J gene TRBJ1-2; TRBD1 might be the D (6 bases). The CDR3 extends over 13 amino acids. Trimming cost V 4 bases and J 8 bases, with 14 bases left between them. Germline CDR1 reads SGHDN; CDR2 reads FVKESK. DNA for the CDR3: TGTGCCAGCAGCCGAGCAGGGGTCGGAGGCTACACCTTC. It codes for CASSRAGVGGYTF.

This chain joins TRBV5-5 and TRBJ2-7; 8 bases fit TRBD1. V lost 3 bases, J lost 6 bases, and 8 bases stayed unmatched. The CDR3 length is 14 residues. Looked up from germline, CDR1 is SGHKS and CDR2 is YYEKEE (reference sequence). The CDR3 sequence: CASSSRQGIREQYF. CDR3 DNA sequence: TGTGCCAGCAGCTCACGACAGGGGATCCGCGAGCAGTACTTC.

In regard to this clone: At one of its ends the junction is not consistent with the germline gene, which may arise from a read error. V and J are TRBV5-8 and TRBJ1-2; no firm D call. The V gene's germline CDR1 is SGHTS and CDR2 YDEGEE. CDR3 length equals 8 residues. The CDR3 reads CASSLALF. Written as DNA, the CDR3 is TGTGCCAGCAGCTTGGCTCTCTTC.

This chain joins TRBV28 and TRBJ1-2, with a tentative D call TRBD1 (5 bases). The CDR3 is 14 amino acids. Trimming stripped 3 bases from V and 4 bases from J, with 12 bases between. CDR1 MDHEN and CDR2 SYDVKM come from the germline V gene. DNA of the CDR3: TGTGCCAGCAGTTTTAGGAGGGGAAGCTATGGCTACACCTTC. It codes for CASSFRRGSYGYTF.

CDR3 region: CSAPLNEQFF. CDR3 coding DNA: TGCAGTGCCCCCCTCAATGAGCAGTTCTTC. The gene calls are TRBV20-1 and TRBJ2-1, with unresolved D. Trimming removed 6 bases from V and 6 bases from J, with 6 bases in between. The CDR3 contains 10 residues. Germline CDR1 DFQATT, CDR2 SNEGSKA (reference sequence).

This rearrangement joins TRBV5-1 to TRBJ2-7; 9 bases are shared with TRBD2. The CDR3 runs 14 residues. V lost 0 bases, J lost 6 bases, and 4 bases stayed unmatched. CDR1 and CDR2 (germline): SGHRS, YFSETQ. As DNA, the CDR3 is TGCGCCAGCAGCTTGGTCCTAGCGGGAACCGAGCAGTACTTC. It yields the protein CASSLVLAGTEQYF.

V usage is TRBV28 and J usage is TRBJ1-1, with TRBD1 matching 9 bases. The CDR3 has 16 residues. The junction had 4 bases not matched to a gene; V was cut back by 2 bases and J by 0 bases. The V gene's germline CDR1 is MDHEN and CDR2 SYDVKM. The CDR3 DNA reads TGTGCCAGCAGTTTAAGGACAGGGGATATGAACACTGAAGCTTTCTTT. As protein: CASSLRTGDMNTEAFF.

J is TRBJ2-7 and V is TRBV6-6; D gene unclear. The CDR3 extends over 11 amino acids. Deletions cut 2 bases from V and 5 bases from J, with 4 bases between. CDR1 is MNHNY and CDR2 is SVGAGI in the germline V gene (reference sequence). The CDR3: CASSYRDEQYF. As DNA, the CDR3 is TGTGCCAGCAGTTACAGAGACGAGCAGTACTTC.

V gene TRBV4-1 combines with J gene TRBJ1-4; 7 bases are a match to TRBD1. In germline, CDR1 is MGHRA, CDR2 YSYEKL. J was trimmed by 0 bases and V by 0 bases; bases with no gene match: 4. The CDR3 is made up of 17 amino acids. CDR3 coding DNA: TGCGCCAGCAGCCAAGACCCAGGACAGGCAACTAATGAAAAACTGTTTTTT. This encodes CASSQDPGQATNEKLFF.

The chain carries TRBV28 and TRBJ2-7, with D unresolved. V lost 10 bases and J 3 bases, leaving 13 bases between the germline ends. Germline CDR1 and CDR2: MDHEN and SYDVKM. CDR3 size: 12 residues. CDR3 bases: TGTGCCACGAAAGACTGGAACTACGAGCAGTACTTC. Its translation is CATKDWNYEQYF.

This clone has only one observation. The chain carries TRBV15 and TRBJ2-5; D gene uncertain. The CDR3 totals 14 residues. Trimming pared 0 bases from V and 3 bases from J, leaving 8 bases between. Looked up from germline, CDR1 is LNHNV and CDR2 is YYDKDF (reference sequence). This chain's CDR3 is CATSRDRQKETQYF. CDR3 DNA: TGTGCCACCAGCAGAGATAGACAAAAAGAGACCCAGTACTTC. The full variable domain, in which reference TRBV15 and TRBJ2-5 provide the parts outside the CDR3, is DAMVIQNPRYQVTQFGKPVTLSCSQTLNHNVMYWYQQKSSQAPKLLFHYYDKDFNNEADTPDNFQSRRPNTSFCFLDIRSPGLGDTAMYLCATSRDRQKETQYFGPGTRLLVL.

The chain recombines TRBV28 with TRBJ2-7, with a weak D call TRBD1 (6 bases). Germline assignment: CDR1 MDHEN and CDR2 SYDVKM. The CDR3 extends over 14 amino acids. V lost 1 base to trimming and J lost 3 bases, with 10 bases between them. CDR3 sequence reads: CASSLYREHYEQYF. DNA of the CDR3: TGTGCCAGCAGTTTATACAGGGAACACTACGAGCAGTACTTC.

The chain combines TRBV18 with TRBJ1-5, with D possibly being TRBD1 (5 bases). The CDR3 contains 15 residues. Germline CDR1 is KGHSH and CDR2 is LQKENI. The germline V and J ends were trimmed by 1 base and 0 bases, with 7 bases remaining between them. The CDR3 nucleotides are TGTGCCAGCTCACCACGGGGGGATAGCAATCAGCCCCAGCATTTT. It is translated as CASSPRGDSNQPQHF.